The TCR beta chain under discussion was sequenced for a study of cytomegalovirus exposure and HLA in healthy donors. Study-level points and caveats: The authors later linked a missense DCLRE1C variant to TCR beta V- and J-gene trimming. It was assumed in the presence/absence analyses that sequencing depth was roughly uniform across donors.

Note on this clone: Its antigen is unknown.

The PCR employed 60 Vbeta primers together with 13 Jbeta primers. Sequencing used immunoSEQ multiplex PCR; TCRdb keeps in-frame clones, though not all of them. The table includes 200,000 or so clones, 82% detected once. CDR1 SGHRS and CDR2 YFSETQ come from the germline V gene. The CDR3 length is 15 residues. With V trimmed by 5 bases and J by 4 bases, 8 bases remained unmatched. This sequence was found in a woman aged 45 to 65 in good health and CMV-seropositive. The sequencing sample was made of PBMCs. The V and J genes are TRBV5-1 and TRBJ2-3; 9 bases map to TRBD2. CDR3 bases: TGCGCCAGCAGGGCGGCGGGGGGGCCCGCAGATACGCAGTATTTT. It specifies CASRAAGGPADTQYF.